Listed here are 14 T cell receptor beta chains from one sample, sequenced in a study of cytomegalovirus exposure and HLA in healthy donors. Both 60 Vbeta primers and 13 Jbeta primers went into the PCR. Only in-frame clones appear in the TCRdb table, and some are missing; sequencing was by immunoSEQ multiplex PCR. The sample has 56,000 or so clones. Source material: PBMCs. The origin of the receptors is a man aged 40-49 years in good health and CMV-seropositive.

The rearrangement uses TRBV9 and TRBJ2-7, with 8 bases aligning to TRBD2. The J segment lost 5 bases and the V segment lost 4 bases, leaving 17 bases of the junction unmatched. Per the germline V gene, CDR1 is SGDLS and CDR2 is YYNGEE. This CDR3 is built from 17 residues. This chain's CDR3 is CASSTHPGLEIDDEQYF. The CDR3, as DNA: TGTGCCAGCAGCACACACCCGGGACTAGAAATCGACGACGAGCAGTACTTC. The whole variable domain, remainder taken from reference TRBV9 and TRBJ2-7, is DSGVTQTPKHLITATGQRVTLRCSPRSGDLSVYWYQQSLDQGLQFLIQYYNGEERAKGNILERFSAQQFPDLHSELNLSSLELGDSALYFCASSTHPGLEIDDEQYFGPGTRLTVT.

V gene TRBV6-5 combines with J gene TRBJ1-1; D ambiguous. The germline gives CDR1 MNHEY, CDR2 SVGAGI. V lost 5 bases, J lost 4 bases, and 11 bases lay in between. There are 13 residues in the CDR3. CDR3 sequence: CASSPGSTTEAFF. In DNA, the CDR3 is TGTGCCAGCAGTCCGGGTAGTACCACTGAAGCTTTCTTT.

The chain employs TRBV5-6 and TRBJ1-5; TRBD1 aligns across 9 bases. CDR1 SGHDT and CDR2 YYEEEE come from the germline V gene. The junction had 2 bases not matched to a gene; V was cut back by 2 bases and J by 5 bases. The CDR3 spans 14 residues. CDR3 protein: CASSFRQGDQPQHF. The CDR3 bases are TGTGCCAGCAGCTTTAGACAGGGGGATCAGCCCCAGCATTTT.

V usage is TRBV5-1 and J usage is TRBJ2-5, with D possibly TRBD1 on 8 matching bases. With the DNA end fitting TRBJ2-7 better, the J assignment may be wrong. The CDR3 has 15 residues. Germline CDR1 is SGHRS and CDR2 is YFSETQ. The CDR3 nucleotides read TGCGCCAGCAGCTCAACAGGGGGGGTGGGGTACGAGCAGTACTTC. It yields the protein CASSSTGGVGYEQYF.

This sequence joins TRBV11-1 and TRBJ2-1; D might be TRBD1 (5 bases). Trimming took off 0 bases at V and 12 bases at J, with 9 bases between the two ends. Germline-derived CDR1 and CDR2 are SGHAT and FQDESV (reference sequence). There are 12 residues in the CDR3. The CDR3 loop reads CASSLAGQGQFF. CDR3 sequence (DNA): TGTGCCAGCAGCTTAGCCGGACAAGGGCAGTTCTTC.

The chain is built from TRBV28 and TRBJ2-7, with TRBD2 matching 9 bases. Germline CDR1 MDHEN, CDR2 SYDVKM. Trimming at V came to 3 bases and at J to 6 bases, leaving 18 bases not matched to a gene. The CDR3 sequence is 18 residues long. CDR3 nucleotide sequence: TGTGCCAGCAGTTTTGTGTGGCGGGGGGGCCGAGGTTCCCTCGAGCAGTACTTC. Translation gives CASSFVWRGGRGSLEQYF.

The V and J genes are TRBV4-3 and TRBJ2-6, with a weak D call TRBD2 (6 bases). The CDR3 covers 16 residues. V was trimmed by 2 bases and J by 0 bases, leaving 8 bases between them. Germline-derived CDR1 and CDR2 are LGHNA and YSLEER. This chain's CDR3 is CASSQSGVSGANVLTF. DNA of the CDR3: TGCGCCAGCAGCCAATCGGGGGTCTCTGGGGCCAACGTCCTGACTTTC.

The DNA for the CDR3 is TGTGCCAGCAGTCTAACTACCGGACTAGCGGGGGTCAGCACAGATACGCAGTATTTT. Translating it yields CASSLTTGLAGVSTDTQYF. This rearrangement joins TRBV27 to TRBJ2-3, with 13 positions matching TRBD2. The V gene's germline CDR1 is MNHEY and CDR2 SMNVEV (reference sequence). The CDR3 spans 19 residues. Trimming cost V 5 bases and J 0 bases; bases outside gene matches: 11.

The chain carries TRBV27 and TRBJ1-2, with TRBD1 as a possible D gene (5 bases). The V and J ends lost 6 bases and 4 bases respectively, with 15 bases between them. The CDR3 runs 14 residues. From germline, CDR1 is MNHEY and CDR2 SMNVEV (reference sequence). The CDR3 DNA reads as TGTGCCAGCAGGGAAGCTGGCGGGGGCTATGGCTACACCTTC. Protein: CASREAGGGYGYTF.

The chain links TRBV7-2 to TRBJ2-7, with a possible D match to TRBD2 (5 bases). Germline CDR1 is SGHTA and CDR2 is FQGNSA. Trimming took off 5 bases at V and 4 bases at J, with 9 bases between the two ends. The CDR3 is made up of 12 amino acids. The CDR3 DNA reads TGTGCCAGCAGCCGGGATGGTTACGAGCAGTACTTC. This sequence encodes CASSRDGYEQYF. The variable domain in full, completed from reference TRBV7-2 and TRBJ2-7, reads GAGVSQSPSNKVTEKGKDVELRCDPISGHTALYWYRQSLGQGLEFLIYFQGNSAPDKSGLPSDRFSAERTGGSVSTLTIQRTQQEDSAVYLCASSRDGYEQYFGPGTRLTVT.

The CDR3, as DNA: TGTGCCAGCAGCTTGGACAGGGAAAATGAAAAACTGTTTTTT. Translated: CASSLDRENEKLFF. This chain joins TRBV5-6 and TRBJ1-4, with a possible D match to TRBD1 (6 bases). The CDR3 loop spans 14 amino acids. Germline lookup yields CDR1 SGHDT and CDR2 YYEEEE. V lost 0 bases to trimming and J lost 5 bases, with 8 bases between them.

The J gene is TRBJ1-2, the V gene TRBV10-3; TRBD1 matches 7 bases. CDR1 is ENHRY, CDR2 SYGVKD, per germline. With V trimmed by 5 bases and J by 8 bases, 11 bases remained unmatched. The CDR3 loop spans 14 amino acids. CDR3 in amino acids: CAISRDRPSGGYTF. CDR3 DNA: TGTGCCATCAGTAGGGACAGACCTTCGGGAGGCTACACCTTC.

The rearrangement joins TRBV30 to TRBJ2-1, with 7 bases fitting TRBD2. CDR1 and CDR2 from the germline V gene are GTSNPN and SVGIG (reference sequence). V lost 0 bases to trimming and J lost 6 bases; unmatched junction nucleotides: 5. The CDR3 length is 14 residues. The CDR3 is CAWSVAGSSNEQFF. The DNA for the CDR3 is TGTGCCTGGAGTGTAGCGGGGAGCTCCAATGAGCAGTTCTTC.

The chain uses TRBV7-9 and TRBJ1-1, with 10 positions matching TRBD1. The CDR3 runs to 15 residues. V lost 1 base and J lost 10; bases outside the gene matches: 9. Germline V lookup: CDR1 SEHNR, CDR2 FQNEAQ (reference sequence). The CDR3 is CASSLDGAGQGTAFF. The CDR3 nucleotides read TGTGCCAGCAGCTTAGACGGGGCGGGACAGGGGACAGCTTTCTTT.